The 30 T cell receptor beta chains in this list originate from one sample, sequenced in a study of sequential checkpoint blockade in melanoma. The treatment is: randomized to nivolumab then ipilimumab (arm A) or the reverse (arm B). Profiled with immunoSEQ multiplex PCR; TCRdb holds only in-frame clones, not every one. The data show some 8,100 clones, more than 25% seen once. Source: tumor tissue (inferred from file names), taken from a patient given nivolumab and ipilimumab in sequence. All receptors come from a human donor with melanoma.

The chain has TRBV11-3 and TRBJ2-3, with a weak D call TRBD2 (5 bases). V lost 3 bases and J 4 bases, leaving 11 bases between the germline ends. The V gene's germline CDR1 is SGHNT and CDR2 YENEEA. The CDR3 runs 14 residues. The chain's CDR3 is CASSLRLAADTQYF. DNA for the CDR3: TGTGCCAGCAGCTTGCGGCTAGCAGCAGATACGCAGTATTTT.

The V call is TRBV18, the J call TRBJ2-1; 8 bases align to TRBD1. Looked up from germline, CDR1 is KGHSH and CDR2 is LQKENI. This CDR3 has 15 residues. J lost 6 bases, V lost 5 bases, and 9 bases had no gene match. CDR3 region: CASSGQGRRINEQFF. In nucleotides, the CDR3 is TGTGCCAGCTCAGGACAGGGTAGACGGATCAATGAGCAGTTCTTC.

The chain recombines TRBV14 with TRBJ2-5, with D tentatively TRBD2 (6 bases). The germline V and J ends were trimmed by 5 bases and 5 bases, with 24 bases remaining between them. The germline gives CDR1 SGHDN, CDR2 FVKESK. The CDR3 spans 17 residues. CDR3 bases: TGTGCCAGCAGCACGGGAGTTCCTACTGTGGGGACGGAGACCCAGTACTTC. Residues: CASSTGVPTVGTETQYF. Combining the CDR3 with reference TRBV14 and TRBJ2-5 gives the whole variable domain EAGVTQFPSHSVIEKGQTVTLRCDPISGHDNLYWYRRVMGKEIKFLLHFVKESKQDESGMPNNRFLAERTGGTYSTLKVQPAELEDSGVYFCASSTGVPTVGTETQYFGPGTRLLVL.

Here the CDR3 DNA reads TGTGCCAGCAGGGATATAGCGGGGGGCGTCGATGAGCAGTTCTTC. It is translated as CASRDIAGGVDEQFF. The chain employs TRBV6-8 and TRBJ2-1; 10 positions agree with TRBD2. V lost 6 bases, J lost 8 bases, and 10 bases stayed unmatched. Germline V gene sequence: CDR1 MNHGY, CDR2 SAAAGT. CDR3 length: 15 amino acids.

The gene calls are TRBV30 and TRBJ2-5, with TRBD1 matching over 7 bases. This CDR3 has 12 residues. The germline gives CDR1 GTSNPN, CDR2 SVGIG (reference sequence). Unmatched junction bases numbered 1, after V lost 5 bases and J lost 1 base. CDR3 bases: TGTGCCTGGGACAGGGCCCAAGAGACCCAGTACTTC. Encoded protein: CAWDRAQETQYF.

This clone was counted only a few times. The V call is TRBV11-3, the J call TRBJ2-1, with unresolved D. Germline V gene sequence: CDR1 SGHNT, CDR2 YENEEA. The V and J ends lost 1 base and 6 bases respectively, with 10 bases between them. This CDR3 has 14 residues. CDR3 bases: TGTGCCAGCAGCTTAGGGTTAACTACCAATGAGCAGTTCTTC. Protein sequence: CASSLGLTTNEQFF.

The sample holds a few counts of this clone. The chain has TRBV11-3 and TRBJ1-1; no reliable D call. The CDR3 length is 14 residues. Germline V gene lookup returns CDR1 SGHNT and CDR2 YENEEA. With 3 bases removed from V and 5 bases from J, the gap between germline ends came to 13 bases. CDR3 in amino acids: CASSFVSGGTEAFF. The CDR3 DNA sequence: TGTGCCAGCAGCTTCGTGTCAGGAGGAACTGAAGCTTTCTTT.

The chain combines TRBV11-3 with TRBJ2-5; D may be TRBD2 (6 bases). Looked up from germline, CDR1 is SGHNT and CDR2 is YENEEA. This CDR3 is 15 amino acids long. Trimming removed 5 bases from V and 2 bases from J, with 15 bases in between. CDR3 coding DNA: TGTGCCAGCAGCCCCGGAGGGGCAGGACAAGAGACCCAGTACTTC. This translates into CASSPGGAGQETQYF.

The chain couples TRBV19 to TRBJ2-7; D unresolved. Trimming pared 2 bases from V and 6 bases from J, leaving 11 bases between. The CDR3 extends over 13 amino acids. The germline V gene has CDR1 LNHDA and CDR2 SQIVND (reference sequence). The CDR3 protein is CASSISEIREQYF. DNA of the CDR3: TGTGCCAGTAGTATATCGGAGATCCGCGAGCAGTACTTC. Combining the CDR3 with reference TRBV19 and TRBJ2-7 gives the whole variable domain DGGITQSPKYLFRKEGQNVTLSCEQNLNHDAMYWYRQDPGQGLRLIYYSQIVNDFQKGDIAEGYSVSREKKESFPLTVTSAQKNPTAFYLCASSISEIREQYFGPGTRLTVT.

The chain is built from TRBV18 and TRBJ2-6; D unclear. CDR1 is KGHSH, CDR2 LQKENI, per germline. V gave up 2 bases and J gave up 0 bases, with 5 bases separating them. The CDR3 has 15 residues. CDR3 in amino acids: CASSPAYSGANVLTF. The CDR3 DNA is TGTGCCAGCTCACCAGCTTACTCTGGGGCCAACGTCCTGACTTTC.

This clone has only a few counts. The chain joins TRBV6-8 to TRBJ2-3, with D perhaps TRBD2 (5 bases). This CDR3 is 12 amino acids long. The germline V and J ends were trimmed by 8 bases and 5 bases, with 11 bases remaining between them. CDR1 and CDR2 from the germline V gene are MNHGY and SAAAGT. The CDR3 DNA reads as TGTGCCAGCCCGGGAATGGGAGATACGCAGTATTTT. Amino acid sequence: CASPGMGDTQYF.

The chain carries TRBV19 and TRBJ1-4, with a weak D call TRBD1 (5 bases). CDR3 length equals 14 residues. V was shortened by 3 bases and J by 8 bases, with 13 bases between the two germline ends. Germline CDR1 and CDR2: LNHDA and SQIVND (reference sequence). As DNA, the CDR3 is TGTGCCAGTAGTATGGGGCAGGGAGGGGAAAAACTGTTTTTT. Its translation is CASSMGQGGEKLFF.

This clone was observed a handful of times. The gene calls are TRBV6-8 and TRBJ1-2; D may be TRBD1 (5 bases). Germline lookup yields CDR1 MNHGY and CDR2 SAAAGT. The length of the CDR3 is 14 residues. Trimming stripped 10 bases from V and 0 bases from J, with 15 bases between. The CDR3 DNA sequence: TGTGCCATCAGCCCCGTGACAGCTAACTATGGCTACACCTTC. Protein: CAISPVTANYGYTF.

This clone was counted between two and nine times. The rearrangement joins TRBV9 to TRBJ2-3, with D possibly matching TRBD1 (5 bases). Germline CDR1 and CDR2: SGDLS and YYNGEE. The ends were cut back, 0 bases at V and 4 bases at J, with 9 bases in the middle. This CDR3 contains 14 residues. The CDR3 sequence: CASSVDQGPDTQYF. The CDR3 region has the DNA TGTGCCAGCAGCGTAGATCAGGGTCCAGATACGCAGTATTTT.

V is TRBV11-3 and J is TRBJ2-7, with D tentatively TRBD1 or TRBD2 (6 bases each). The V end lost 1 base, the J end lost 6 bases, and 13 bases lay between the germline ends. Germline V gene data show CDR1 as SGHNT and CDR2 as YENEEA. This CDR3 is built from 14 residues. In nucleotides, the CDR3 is TGTGCCAGCAGCTTAGTTACGGGGGCAGGCGAGCAGTACTTC. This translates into CASSLVTGAGEQYF.

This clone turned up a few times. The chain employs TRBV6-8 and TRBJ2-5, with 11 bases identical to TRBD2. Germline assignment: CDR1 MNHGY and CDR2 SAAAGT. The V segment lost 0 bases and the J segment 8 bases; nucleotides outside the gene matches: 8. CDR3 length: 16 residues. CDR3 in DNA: TGTGCCAGCAGTTACTCGACGTTCCTAGCGGGAGGAACCCAGTACTTC. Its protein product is CASSYSTFLAGGTQYF.

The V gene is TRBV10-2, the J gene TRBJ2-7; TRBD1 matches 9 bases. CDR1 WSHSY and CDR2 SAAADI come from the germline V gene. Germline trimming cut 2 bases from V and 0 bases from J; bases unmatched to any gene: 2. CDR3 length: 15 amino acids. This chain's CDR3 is CASSEGQGISYEQYF. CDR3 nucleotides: TGCGCCAGCAGTGAGGGACAGGGGATCTCCTACGAGCAGTACTTC.

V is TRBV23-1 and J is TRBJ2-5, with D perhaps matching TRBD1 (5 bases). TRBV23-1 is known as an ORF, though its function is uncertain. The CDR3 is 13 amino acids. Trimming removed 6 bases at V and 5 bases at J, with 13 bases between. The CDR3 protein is CASSQQGRETQYF. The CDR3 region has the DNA TGCGCCAGCAGCCAGCAGGGTCGGGAGACCCAGTACTTC.

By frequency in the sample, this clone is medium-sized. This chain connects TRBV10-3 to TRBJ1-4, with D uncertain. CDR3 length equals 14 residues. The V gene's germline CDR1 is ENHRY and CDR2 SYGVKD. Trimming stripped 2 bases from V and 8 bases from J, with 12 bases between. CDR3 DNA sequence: TGTGCCATCAGTGAGGGCACCACGGGGGAAAAACTGTTTTTT. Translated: CAISEGTTGEKLFF.

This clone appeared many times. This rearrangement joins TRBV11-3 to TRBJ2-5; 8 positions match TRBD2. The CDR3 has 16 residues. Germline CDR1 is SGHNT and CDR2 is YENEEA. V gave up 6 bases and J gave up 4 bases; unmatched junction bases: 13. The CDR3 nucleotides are TGTGCCAGCAGAGACCGCGGACTAGCTAGGAGAGAGACCCAGTACTTC. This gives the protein CASRDRGLARRETQYF.

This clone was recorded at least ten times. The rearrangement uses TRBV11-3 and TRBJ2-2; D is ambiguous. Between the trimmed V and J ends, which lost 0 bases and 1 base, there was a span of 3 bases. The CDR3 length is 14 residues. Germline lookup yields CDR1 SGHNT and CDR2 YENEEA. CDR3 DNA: TGTGCCAGCAGCTTAGACCGGAACACCGGGGAGCTGTTTTTT. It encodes CASSLDRNTGELFF.

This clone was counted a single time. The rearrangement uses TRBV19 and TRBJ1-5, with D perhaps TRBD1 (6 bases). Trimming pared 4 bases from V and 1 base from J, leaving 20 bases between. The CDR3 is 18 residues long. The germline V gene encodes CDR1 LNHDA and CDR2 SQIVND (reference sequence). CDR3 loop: CASSKTGTFGVSNQPQHF. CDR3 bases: TGTGCCAGTAGTAAAACAGGGACCTTCGGGGTGAGCAATCAGCCCCAGCATTTT.

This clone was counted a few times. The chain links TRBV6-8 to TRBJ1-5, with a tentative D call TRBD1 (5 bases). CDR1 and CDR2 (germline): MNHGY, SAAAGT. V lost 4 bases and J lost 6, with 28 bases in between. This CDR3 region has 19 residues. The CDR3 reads CASSSSGGIGAPSSQPQHF. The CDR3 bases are TGTGCCAGCAGTTCTAGCGGGGGGATTGGGGCCCCTAGTTCTCAGCCCCAGCATTTT.

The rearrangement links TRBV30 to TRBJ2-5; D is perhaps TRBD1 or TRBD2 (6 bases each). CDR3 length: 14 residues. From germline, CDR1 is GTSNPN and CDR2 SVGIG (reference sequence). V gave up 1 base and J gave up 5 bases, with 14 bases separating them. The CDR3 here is CAWSEGDGSETQYF. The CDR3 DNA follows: TGTGCCTGGAGTGAGGGGGACGGGAGTGAGACCCAGTACTTC.

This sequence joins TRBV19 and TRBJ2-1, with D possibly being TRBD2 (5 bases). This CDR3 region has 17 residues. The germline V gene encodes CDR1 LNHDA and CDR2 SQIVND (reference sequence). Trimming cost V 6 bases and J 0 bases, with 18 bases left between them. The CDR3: CASSRISKRSSYNEQFF. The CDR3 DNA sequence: TGTGCCAGTAGCCGTATATCTAAGCGGAGCTCCTACAATGAGCAGTTCTTC. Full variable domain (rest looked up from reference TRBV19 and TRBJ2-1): DGGITQSPKYLFRKEGQNVTLSCEQNLNHDAMYWYRQDPGQGLRLIYYSQIVNDFQKGDIAEGYSVSREKKESFPLTVTSAQKNPTAFYLCASSRISKRSSYNEQFFGPGTRLTVL.

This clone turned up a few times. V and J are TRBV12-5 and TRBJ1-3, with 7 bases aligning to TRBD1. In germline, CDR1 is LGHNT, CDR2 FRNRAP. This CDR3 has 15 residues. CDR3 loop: CASRFRDSSGNTIYF. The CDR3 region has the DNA TGTGCCAGCCGCTTCCGGGACAGCTCTGGAAACACCATATATTTT.

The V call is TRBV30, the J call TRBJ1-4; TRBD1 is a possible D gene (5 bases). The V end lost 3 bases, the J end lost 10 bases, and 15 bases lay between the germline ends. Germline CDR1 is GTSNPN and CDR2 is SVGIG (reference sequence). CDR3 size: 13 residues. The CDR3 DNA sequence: TGTGCCTGGAGGGCCGGGACCGCCGGAAAACTGTTTTTT. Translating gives CAWRAGTAGKLFF.

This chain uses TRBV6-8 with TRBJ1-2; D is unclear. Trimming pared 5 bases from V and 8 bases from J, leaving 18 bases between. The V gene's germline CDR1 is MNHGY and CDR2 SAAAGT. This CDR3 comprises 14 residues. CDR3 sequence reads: CASSTSPLGWGYTF. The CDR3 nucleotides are TGTGCCAGCAGTACAAGCCCCCTCGGATGGGGCTACACCTTC.

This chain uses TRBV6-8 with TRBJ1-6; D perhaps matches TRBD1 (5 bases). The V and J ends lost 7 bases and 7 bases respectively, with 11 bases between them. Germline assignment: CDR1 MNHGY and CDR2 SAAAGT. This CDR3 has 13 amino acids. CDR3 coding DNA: TGTGCCAGCAAGGGACTGCGAAATTCACCCCTCCACTTT. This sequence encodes CASKGLRNSPLHF.

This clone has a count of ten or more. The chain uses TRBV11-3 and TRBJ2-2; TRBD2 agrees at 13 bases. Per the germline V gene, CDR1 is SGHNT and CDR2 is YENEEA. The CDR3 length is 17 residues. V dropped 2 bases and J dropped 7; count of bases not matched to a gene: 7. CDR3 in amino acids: CASSLRTSGSSHGELFF. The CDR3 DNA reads TGTGCCAGCAGCTTAAGGACTAGCGGGAGTTCCCACGGGGAGCTGTTTTTT.